The rows below give T cell receptor beta chains drawn from one sample of a study of blood T cell repertoires in COVID-19. The assay was immunoSEQ multiplex PCR, and TCRdb's table has in-frame clones only and misses some. The sample shows 150,000 or so clones, approximately 82% of them seen only once. The specimen sequenced was peripheral blood. The receptor source for this set is a woman aged 45-65 years in a cohort sampled during active or convalescent COVID-19. The CDR3 runs from the conserved cysteine through the conserved F or W. A D gene is named only where the DNA matches it firmly. Clone size is shown for a subset of rows, as once, few, many or a class of expanded clone.

V gene,clone size,J gene,D gene,CDR3 protein,CDR3 DNA
TRBV5-5,NA,TRBJ2-3,NA,CASSFRGSRTDTQYF,TGTGCCAGCAGCTTTAGGGGGAGTAGAACAGATACGCAGTATTTT
TRBV3-1/TRBV3-2,NA,TRBJ1-2,NA,CASSRLDNYGYTF,TGTGCCAGCAGCCGACTCGACAACTATGGCTACACCTTC
TRBV11-3,NA,TRBJ2-1,TRBD1,CASSLFGTEAYNEQFF,TGTGCCAGCAGCTTATTTGGGACAGAAGCCTACAATGAGCAGTTCTTC
TRBV19,NA,TRBJ2-7,NA,CASSIVTLPGYEQYF,TGTGCCAGTAGTATAGTTACGTTACCAGGGTACGAGCAGTACTTC
TRBV19,few,TRBJ2-1,TRBD2,CASSALAGGPRSEQFF,TGTGCCAGTAGTGCACTAGCGGGGGGTCCTCGGTCTGAGCAGTTCTTC
TRBV2,few,TRBJ1-1,TRBD1,CASINRGGEAFF,TGTGCCAGCATCAACAGGGGGGGTGAAGCTTTCTTT
TRBV27,NA,TRBJ2-5,TRBD2,CASSIWGEGETQYF,TGTGCCAGCAGCATCTGGGGGGAGGGGGAGACCCAGTACTTC
TRBV7-9,NA,TRBJ2-7,NA,CASSLAELEQYF,TGTGCCAGCAGCTTAGCAGAGTTGGAGCAGTACTTC
TRBV6-2/TRBV6-3,NA,TRBJ1-5,TRBD1,CASSYARRQGRLYSNQPQHF,TGTGCCAGCAGTTATGCGAGGAGACAGGGTCGTCTCTATAGCAATCAGCCCCAGCATTTT
TRBV5-1,NA,TRBJ2-2,NA,CASSLSVNTGELFF,TGCGCCAGCAGCTTGTCAGTGAACACCGGGGAGCTGTTTTTT
TRBV4-1,NA,TRBJ1-5,TRBD1,CASSQPGTDNQPQHF,TGCGCCAGCAGCCAACCCGGGACAGACAATCAGCCCCAGCATTTT
TRBV4-1,once,TRBJ1-6,NA,CASSQAAGVSYNSPLHF,TGCGCCAGCAGCCAAGCCGCAGGCGTCTCCTATAATTCACCCCTCCACTTT
TRBV2,NA,TRBJ1-2,NA,CASKGDTNNYGYTF,TGTGCCAGCAAGGGGGACACAAACAACTATGGCTACACCTTC
TRBV9,NA,TRBJ1-1,NA,CASSVVRNTEAFF,TGTGCCAGCAGCGTAGTCAGAAACACTGAAGCTTTCTTT
TRBV11-1,NA,TRBJ2-3,NA,CASSLYTDTQYF,TGTGCCAGCAGCCTTTATACAGATACGCAGTATTTT
TRBV30,NA,TRBJ1-2,TRBD1,CAWSRAGGKGGYTF,TGTGCCTGGAGTCGGGCAGGGGGAAAGGGCGGCTACACCTTC
TRBV5-6,NA,TRBJ1-5,TRBD1,CASSRLGQAFNQPQHF,TGTGCCAGCAGCCGACTGGGACAGGCGTTCAATCAGCCCCAGCATTTT
TRBV5-1,NA,TRBJ2-3,NA,CASSLGSPGTDTQYF,TGCGCCAGCAGCTTGGGTAGCCCCGGCACAGATACGCAGTATTTT
TRBV5-5,NA,TRBJ1-4,NA,CASSSGTPFEKLFF,TGTGCCAGCAGCTCCGGGACACCGTTTGAAAAACTGTTTTTT
TRBV18,NA,TRBJ2-3,TRBD2,CASSAQRGGPDTQYF,TGTGCCAGCTCAGCTCAGCGGGGGGGCCCGGATACGCAGTATTTT
TRBV5-1,NA,TRBJ1-4,TRBD1,CASSFSQGAEKLFF,TGCGCCAGCAGCTTTTCACAGGGGGCGGAAAAACTGTTTTTT
TRBV2,NA,TRBJ2-3,NA,CASSESHGGDTQYF,TGTGCCAGCAGTGAATCCCACGGGGGAGATACGCAGTATTTT
TRBV5-1,NA,TRBJ2-7,TRBD1,CASSLGGQVYEQYF,TGCGCCAGCAGCTTGGGGGGACAGGTCTACGAGCAGTACTTC